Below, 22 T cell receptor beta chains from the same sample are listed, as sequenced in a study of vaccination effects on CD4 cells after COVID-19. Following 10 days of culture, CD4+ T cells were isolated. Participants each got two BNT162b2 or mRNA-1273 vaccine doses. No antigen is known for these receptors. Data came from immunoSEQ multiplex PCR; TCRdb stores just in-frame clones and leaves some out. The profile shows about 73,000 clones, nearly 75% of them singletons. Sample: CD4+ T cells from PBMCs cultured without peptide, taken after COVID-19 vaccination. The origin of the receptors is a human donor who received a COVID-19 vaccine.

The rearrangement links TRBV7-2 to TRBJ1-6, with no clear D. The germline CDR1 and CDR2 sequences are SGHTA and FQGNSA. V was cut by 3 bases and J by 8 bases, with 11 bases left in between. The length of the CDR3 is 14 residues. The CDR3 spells CASSLRTVDSPLHF. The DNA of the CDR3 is TGTGCCAGCAGCTTGAGGACGGTCGATTCACCCCTCCACTTT.

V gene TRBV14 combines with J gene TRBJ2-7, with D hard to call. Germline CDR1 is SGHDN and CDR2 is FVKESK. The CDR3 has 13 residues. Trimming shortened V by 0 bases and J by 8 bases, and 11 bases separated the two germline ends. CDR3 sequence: CASSQDLGLQQYV. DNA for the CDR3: TGTGCCAGCAGCCAAGATCTTGGATTACAGCAGTACGTC.

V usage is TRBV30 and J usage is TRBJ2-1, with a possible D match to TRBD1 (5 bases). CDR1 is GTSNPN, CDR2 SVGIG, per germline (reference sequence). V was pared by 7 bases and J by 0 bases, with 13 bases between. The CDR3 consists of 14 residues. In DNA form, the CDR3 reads TGTGCCTCACAAGGGGATAGCTCCTACAATGAGCAGTTCTTC. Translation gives CASQGDSSYNEQFF.

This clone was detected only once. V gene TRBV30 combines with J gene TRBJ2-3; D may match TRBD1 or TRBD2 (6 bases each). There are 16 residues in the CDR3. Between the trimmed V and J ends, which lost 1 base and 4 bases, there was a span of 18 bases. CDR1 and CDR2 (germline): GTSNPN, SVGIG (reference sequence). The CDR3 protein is CAWSGYRRGEADTQYF. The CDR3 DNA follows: TGTGCCTGGAGTGGGTATAGGAGGGGGGAGGCAGATACGCAGTATTTT. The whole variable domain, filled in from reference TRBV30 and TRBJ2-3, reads SQTIHQWPATLVQPVGSPLSLECTVEGTSNPNLYWYRQAAGRGLQLLFYSVGIGQISSEVPQNLSASRPQDRQFILSSKKLLLSDSGFYLCAWSGYRRGEADTQYFGPGTRLTVL.

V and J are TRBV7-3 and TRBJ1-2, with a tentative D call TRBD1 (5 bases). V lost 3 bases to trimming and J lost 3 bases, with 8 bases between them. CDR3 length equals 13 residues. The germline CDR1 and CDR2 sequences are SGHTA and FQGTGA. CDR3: CASSFDRDYGYTF. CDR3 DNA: TGTGCCAGCAGCTTCGACAGAGACTATGGCTACACCTTC.

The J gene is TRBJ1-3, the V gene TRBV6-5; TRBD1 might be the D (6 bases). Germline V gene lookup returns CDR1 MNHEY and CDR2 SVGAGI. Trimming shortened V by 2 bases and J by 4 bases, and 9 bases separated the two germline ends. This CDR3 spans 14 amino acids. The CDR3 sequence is CASSYRDRGNTIYF. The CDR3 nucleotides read TGTGCCAGCAGTTACCGCGACAGGGGAAACACCATATATTTT.

The CDR3 sequence is CASSKAGQDRYYEQYV. DNA of the CDR3: TGTGCCAGCAGCAAAGCAGGACAGGATCGCTACTACGAGCAGTACGTC. The chain is built from TRBV21-1 and TRBJ2-7; the table's D call, TRBD1, was not checked against the DNA. TRBV21-1 is an annotated pseudogene. CDR3 length: 16 amino acids.

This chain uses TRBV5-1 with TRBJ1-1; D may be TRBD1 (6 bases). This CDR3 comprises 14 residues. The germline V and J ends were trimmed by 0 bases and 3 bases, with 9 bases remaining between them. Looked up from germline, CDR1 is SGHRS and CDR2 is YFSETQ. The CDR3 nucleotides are TGCGCCAGCAGCTTGGTACAGGGTGACACTGAAGCTTTCTTT. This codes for CASSLVQGDTEAFF.

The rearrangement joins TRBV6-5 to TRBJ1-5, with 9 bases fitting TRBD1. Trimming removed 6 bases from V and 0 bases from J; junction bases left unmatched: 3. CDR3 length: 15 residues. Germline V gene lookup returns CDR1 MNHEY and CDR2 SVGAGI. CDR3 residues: CASSLTGGSNQPQHF. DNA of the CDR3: TGTGCCAGCAGCTTGACAGGGGGTAGCAATCAGCCCCAGCATTTT.

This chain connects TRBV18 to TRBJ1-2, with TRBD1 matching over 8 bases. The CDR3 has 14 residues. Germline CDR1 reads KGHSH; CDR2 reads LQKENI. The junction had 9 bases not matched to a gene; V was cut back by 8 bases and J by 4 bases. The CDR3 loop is CASTGAGTGYGYTF. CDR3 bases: TGTGCCAGCACGGGCGCCGGGACAGGCTATGGCTACACCTTC.

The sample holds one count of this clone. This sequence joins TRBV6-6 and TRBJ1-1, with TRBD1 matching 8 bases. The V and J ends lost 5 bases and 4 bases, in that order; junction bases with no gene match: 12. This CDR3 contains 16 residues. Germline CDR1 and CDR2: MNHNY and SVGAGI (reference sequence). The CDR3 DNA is TGTGCCAGCAGTACCCCGGGACAGGCTTGGGTCACTGAAGCTTTCTTT. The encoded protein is CASSTPGQAWVTEAFF.

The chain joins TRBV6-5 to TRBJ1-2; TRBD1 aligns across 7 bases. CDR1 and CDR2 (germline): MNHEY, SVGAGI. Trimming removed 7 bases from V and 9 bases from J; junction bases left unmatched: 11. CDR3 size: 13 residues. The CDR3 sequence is CASTLQGRGSYTF. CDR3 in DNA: TGTGCCAGCACCTTACAGGGGCGAGGGAGCTACACCTTC.

This CDR3 is CASSGGLAASTDTQYF. The CDR3 bases are TGTGCCAGCAGCGGGGGTTTGGCAGCTAGCACAGATACGCAGTATTTT. The gene calls are TRBV9 and TRBJ2-3, with unresolved D. Germline CDR1 is SGDLS and CDR2 is YYNGEE. Trimming removed 3 bases from V and 0 bases from J, with 14 bases in between. The CDR3 is 16 amino acids.

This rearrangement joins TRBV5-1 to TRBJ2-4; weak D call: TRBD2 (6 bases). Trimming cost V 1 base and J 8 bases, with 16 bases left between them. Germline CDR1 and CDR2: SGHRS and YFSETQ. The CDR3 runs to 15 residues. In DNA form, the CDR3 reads TGCGCCAGCAGCTTGATGGGGGGACCTTACGACATTCAGTACTTC. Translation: CASSLMGGPYDIQYF.

The CDR3 coding sequence is TGCAGCGTTGGGGCAGGGGGAGAGACCCAGTACTTC. Residues: CSVGAGGETQYF. The chain couples TRBV29-1 to TRBJ2-5; 7 nucleotides agree with TRBD1. CDR3 length equals 12 residues. Germline values: CDR1 SQVTM, CDR2 ANQGSEA. J gave up 4 bases and V 4 bases, and 3 bases lay outside the gene matches.

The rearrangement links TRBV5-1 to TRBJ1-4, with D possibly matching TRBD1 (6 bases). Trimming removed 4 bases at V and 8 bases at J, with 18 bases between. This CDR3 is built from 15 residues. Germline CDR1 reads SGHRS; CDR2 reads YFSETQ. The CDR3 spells CASSGGAHAGEKLFF. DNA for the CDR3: TGCGCCAGCAGCGGGGGGGCGCATGCGGGCGAAAAACTGTTTTTT. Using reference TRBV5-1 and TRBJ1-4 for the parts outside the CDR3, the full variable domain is KAGVTQTPRYLIKTRGQQVTLSCSPISGHRSVSWYQQTPGQGLQFLFEYFSETQRNKGNFPGRFSGRQFSNSRSEMNVSTLELGDSALYLCASSGGAHAGEKLFFGSGTQLSVL.

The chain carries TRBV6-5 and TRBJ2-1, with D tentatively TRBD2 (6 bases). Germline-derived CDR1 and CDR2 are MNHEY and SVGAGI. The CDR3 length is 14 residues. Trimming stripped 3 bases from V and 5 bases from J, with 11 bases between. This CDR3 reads CASSYYSGDNEQFF. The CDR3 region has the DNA TGTGCCAGCAGTTATTACTCGGGGGACAATGAGCAGTTCTTC.

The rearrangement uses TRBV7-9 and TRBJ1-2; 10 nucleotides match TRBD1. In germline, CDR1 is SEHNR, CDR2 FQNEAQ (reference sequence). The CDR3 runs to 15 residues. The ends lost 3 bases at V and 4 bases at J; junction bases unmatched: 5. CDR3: CASSFRDRGIYGYTF. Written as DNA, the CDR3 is TGTGCCAGCAGCTTCCGGGACAGGGGAATCTATGGCTACACCTTC.

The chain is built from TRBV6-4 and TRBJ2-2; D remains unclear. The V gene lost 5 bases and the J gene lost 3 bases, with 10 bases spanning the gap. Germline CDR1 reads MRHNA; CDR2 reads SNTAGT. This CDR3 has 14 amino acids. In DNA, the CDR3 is TGTGCCAGCAGTCCCGCTCAGGACACCGGGGAGCTGTTTTTT. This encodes CASSPAQDTGELFF.

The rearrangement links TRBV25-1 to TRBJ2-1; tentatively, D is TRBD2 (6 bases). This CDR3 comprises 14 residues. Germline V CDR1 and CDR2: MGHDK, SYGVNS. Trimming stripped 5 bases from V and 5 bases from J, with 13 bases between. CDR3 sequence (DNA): TGTGCCAGCAGTAGAGGGGCGGGAAACAATGAGCAGTTCTTC. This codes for CASSRGAGNNEQFF.

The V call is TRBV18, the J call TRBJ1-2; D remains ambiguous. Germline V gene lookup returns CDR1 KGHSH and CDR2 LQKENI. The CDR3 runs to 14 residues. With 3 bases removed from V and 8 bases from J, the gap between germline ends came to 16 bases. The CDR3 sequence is CASSPAHMDGGYTF. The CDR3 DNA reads TGTGCCAGCTCACCCGCGCATATGGACGGAGGCTACACCTTC.

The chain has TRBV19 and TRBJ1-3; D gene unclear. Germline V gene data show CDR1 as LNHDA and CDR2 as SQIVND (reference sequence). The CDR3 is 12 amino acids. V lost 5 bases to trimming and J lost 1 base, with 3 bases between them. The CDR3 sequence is CASSPSGNTIYF. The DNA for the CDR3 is TGTGCCAGTAGTCCATCTGGAAACACCATATATTTT. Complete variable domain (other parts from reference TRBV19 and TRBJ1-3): DGGITQSPKYLFRKEGQNVTLSCEQNLNHDAMYWYRQDPGQGLRLIYYSQIVNDFQKGDIAEGYSVSREKKESFPLTVTSAQKNPTAFYLCASSPSGNTIYFGEGSWLTVV.